These 6 T cell receptor beta chains were all obtained from the same sample, sequenced in a study of blood T cells in healthy people across ages (dated by TCRdb to between 2014 and 2016). The method behind the library was 5' RACE. The sample was run on an Illumina HiSeq 2500. A second about 7 to 12 cycle PCR used a sample-barcoded 5' primer and a J-beta primer mix. In TCRdb, the public reads were trimmed at Q25 with fastp and aligned with MiXCR, with productive beta chains retained. For every CDR3 protein sequence, its rows merge into one entry that carries the most common genes and DNA. Counted in this sample were hundreds of thousands of distinct CDR3 sequences; about 34% of them appeared once. The ten largest clonotypes hold 15% to 17% of the sample. Source material: blood. All receptors derive from a woman aged 80 or older in good health. Donor details come from another sample of the same person, matched by shared clones.

The table lists this clonotype with many counts. The chain employs TRBV14 and TRBJ2-7; D is unresolved. V lost 0 bases, J lost 3 bases, and 15 bases lay in between. The CDR3 has 16 amino acids. Germline V lookup: CDR1 SGHDN, CDR2 FVKESK. The CDR3 protein is CASSQDNLREGYEQYF. The CDR3 DNA follows: TGTGCCAGCAGCCAAGATAATCTCCGAGAAGGCTACGAGCAGTACTTC.

The chain couples TRBV4-1 to TRBJ2-1, with 13 positions matching TRBD2. The J call is uncertain, as TRBJ2-7 better fits the DNA end. The CDR3 covers 16 residues. The germline gives CDR1 MGHRA, CDR2 YSYEKL. In DNA form, the CDR3 reads TGCGCCAGCAGCCAGAGGACTAGCGGGAGCTACAATGAGCAGTACTTC. Encoded protein: CASSQRTSGSYNEQYF.

The sample holds many counts of this clonotype. The chain joins TRBV30 to TRBJ1-2, with TRBD1 matching 9 bases. V lost 0 bases, J lost 6 bases, and 2 bases stayed unmatched. The CDR3 loop spans 13 amino acids. Germline assignment: CDR1 GTSNPN and CDR2 SVGIG (reference sequence). The chain's CDR3 is CAWSVRQGDGYTF. The DNA for the CDR3 is TGTGCCTGGAGTGTACGACAGGGGGATGGCTACACCTTC.

This clonotype was found many times. The J gene is TRBJ2-5, the V gene TRBV5-3; a possible D gene is TRBD1 (5 bases). TRBV5-3 belongs to the ORF category, with a function that is uncertain. Trimming took off 3 bases at V and 5 bases at J, with 20 bases between the two ends. The CDR3 is 16 residues long. CDR3 sequence: CARSSTLGNRSETQYF. The DNA for the CDR3 is TGTGCCAGAAGCTCGACGCTGGGGAACAGGTCGGAGACCCAGTACTTC.

This clonotype was seen ten or more times. V is TRBV7-9 and J is TRBJ2-7; possibly TRBD1 for D (6 bases). The CDR3 length is 17 residues. V gave up 5 bases and J gave up 1 base, with 21 bases separating them. Per the germline V gene, CDR1 is SEHNR and CDR2 is FQNEAQ (reference sequence). CDR3 sequence reads: CASSPSPTRDTSYEQYF. The DNA for the CDR3 is TGTGCCAGCAGCCCTTCTCCCACTAGGGACACGTCCTACGAGCAGTACTTC. The whole variable domain, filled in from reference TRBV7-9 and TRBJ2-7, reads DTGVSQNPRHKITKRGQNVTFRCDPISEHNRLYWYRQTLGQGPEFLTYFQNEAQLEKSRLLSDRFSAERPKGSFSTLEIQRTEQGDSAMYLCASSPSPTRDTSYEQYFGPGTRLTVT.

This clonotype has ten or more counts. The V and J genes are TRBV20-1 and TRBJ2-3, with 7 nucleotides matching TRBD2. The junction had 18 bases not matched to a gene; V was cut back by 6 bases and J by 6 bases. The germline CDR1 and CDR2 sequences are DFQATT and SNEGSKA (reference sequence). There are 16 residues in the CDR3. The CDR3 DNA reads TGCAGTGCCACACGGGGAGCGGGGACTACAAGGGATACGCAGTATTTT. Translation gives CSATRGAGTTRDTQYF.